The 19 T cell receptor beta chains listed next were all sequenced from one sample in a study of shared clonotypes between healthy human individuals. Sequencing used immunoSEQ multiplex PCR; TCRdb keeps in-frame clones, though not all of them. The table lists about 820,000 clones, approximately 92% of them singletons. Naive CD8 cells lacked CD45RO, underwent positive selection for CCR7 and left out terminally differentiated effector memory CD45RA+ cells. The specimen sequenced was naive CD8+ T cells sorted from blood. The source of these receptors is a man aged 25 to 40 in good health.

The chain has TRBV6-5 and TRBJ2-5; D might be TRBD2 (5 bases). V was trimmed by 7 bases and J by 3 bases, leaving 12 bases between them. Germline values: CDR1 MNHEY, CDR2 SVGAGI. This CDR3 comprises 13 residues. The CDR3 DNA reads as TGTGCCAGCATGACGGGGTTGGAAGAGACCCAGTACTTC. It yields the protein CASMTGLEETQYF.

V gene TRBV19 combines with J gene TRBJ1-5; no definite D call. Per germline, CDR1 LNHDA and CDR2 SQIVND (reference sequence). The CDR3 spans 14 residues. V gave up 3 bases and J gave up 5 bases, with 11 bases separating them. As DNA, the CDR3 is TGTGCCAGTAGTATTCTCGGACCTTATCAGCCCCAGCATTTT. Its protein product is CASSILGPYQPQHF.

The chain carries TRBV7-8 and TRBJ1-4; no definite D call. CDR3 length: 13 residues. Germline V gene data show CDR1 as SGHVS and CDR2 as FQNEAQ. V lost 8 bases and J 8 bases, leaving 15 bases between the germline ends. The CDR3 is CASSLRAKEKLFF. The DNA of the CDR3 is TGTGCCAGCTCGCTGAGGGCAAAAGAAAAACTGTTTTTT.

The chain links TRBV6-4 to TRBJ2-4; TRBD1 is a possible D gene (5 bases). Trimming removed 0 bases at V and 0 bases at J, with 12 bases between. CDR3 length equals 17 residues. In germline, CDR1 is MRHNA, CDR2 SNTAGT. The CDR3 region has the DNA TGTGCCAGCAGTGACTCAAGACAGACACTAGCCAAAAACATTCAGTACTTC. It encodes CASSDSRQTLAKNIQYF.

The chain carries TRBV10-3 and TRBJ2-7; tentative D call: TRBD1 (5 bases). Trimming took 0 bases from V and 2 from J, leaving 11 bases between them. This CDR3 comprises 15 residues. Germline CDR1 reads ENHRY; CDR2 reads SYGVKD. CDR3 nucleotide sequence: TGTGCCATCAGTGAGTCCCAGGGCCCAACCTACGAGCAGTACTTC. Amino acid sequence: CAISESQGPTYEQYF.

The chain uses TRBV10-3 and TRBJ2-3; D unclear. The germline V and J ends were trimmed by 4 bases and 2 bases, with 10 bases remaining between them. CDR1 and CDR2 (germline): ENHRY, SYGVKD. The length of the CDR3 is 14 residues. The CDR3 protein is CAISVQQNTDTQYF. The CDR3 nucleotides are TGTGCCATCAGTGTCCAGCAGAACACAGATACGCAGTATTTT.

The chain links TRBV5-1 to TRBJ2-5; TRBD1 agrees at 7 bases. CDR3 length: 14 amino acids. Germline CDR1 SGHRS, CDR2 YFSETQ. With V trimmed by 4 bases and J by 4 bases, 7 bases remained unmatched. The CDR3 spells CASSIRQGRETQYF. For the CDR3, the DNA is TGCGCCAGCAGCATCCGACAGGGTCGAGAGACCCAGTACTTC.

The CDR3 coding sequence is TGTGCCAGCAGTTTCGGGGACTCAAGATACGAGCAGTACTTC. Protein sequence: CASSFGDSRYEQYF. The chain carries TRBV27 and TRBJ2-7; D might be TRBD2 (6 bases). CDR3 length: 14 amino acids. Trimming stripped 3 bases from V and 4 bases from J, with 13 bases between. Germline CDR1 reads MNHEY; CDR2 reads SMNVEV (reference sequence).

This chain uses TRBV9 with TRBJ2-1, with 8 bases fitting TRBD2. CDR1 and CDR2 (germline): SGDLS, YYNGEE. This CDR3 comprises 15 residues. The V and J ends lost 2 bases and 6 bases, in that order; junction bases with no gene match: 7. The CDR3 loop reads CASSVGSGAGNEQFF. CDR3 DNA: TGTGCCAGCAGCGTGGGTAGCGGGGCGGGCAATGAGCAGTTCTTC.

The chain employs TRBV30 and TRBJ2-7; no firm D call. Germline V gene sequence: CDR1 GTSNPN, CDR2 SVGIG (reference sequence). Trimming took 4 bases from V and 7 from J, leaving 17 bases between them. CDR3 length: 13 residues. CDR3 in DNA: TGTGCCTGGAATCACCGCCCCATAGGGGAGCAGTACTTC. Translation: CAWNHRPIGEQYF.

The chain uses TRBV6-1 and TRBJ2-7, with D perhaps TRBD2 (6 bases). Trimming shortened V by 11 bases and J by 0 bases, and 17 bases separated the two germline ends. The CDR3 runs 14 residues. The germline V gene encodes CDR1 MNHNS and CDR2 SASEGT. The CDR3 here is CAAVPRDSSYEQYF. Written as DNA, the CDR3 is TGTGCCGCAGTCCCCCGGGACTCCTCCTACGAGCAGTACTTC.

The CDR3 nucleotides read TGCAGCGGCCACGGGACTAGCGGGCTACATGAGCAGTTCTTC. Its translation is CSGHGTSGLHEQFF. The gene calls are TRBV29-1 and TRBJ2-1; 12 nucleotides match TRBD2. The V gene's germline CDR1 is SQVTM and CDR2 ANQGSEA. Trimming removed 7 bases from V and 8 bases from J; junction bases left unmatched: 9. CDR3 length: 14 amino acids.

The rearrangement uses TRBV4-1 and TRBJ2-7; the D gene is possibly TRBD1 (6 bases). CDR1 MGHRA and CDR2 YSYEKL come from the germline V gene. The CDR3 spans 18 residues. Trimming pared 1 base from V and 4 bases from J, leaving 23 bases between. In DNA, the CDR3 is TGCGCCAGCAGCCAAGGACATCAAGGACAGTCTGCCCCTTACGAGCAGTACTTC. This encodes CASSQGHQGQSAPYEQYF.

This chain links TRBV5-8 with TRBJ2-7; D unresolved. CDR1 and CDR2 (germline): SGHTS, YDEGEE. The V gene lost 1 base and the J gene lost 3 bases, with 11 bases spanning the gap. The CDR3 totals 14 residues. In DNA form, the CDR3 reads TGTGCCAGCAGCTTGAGGAGCCCCATCTACGAGCAGTACTTC. It is translated as CASSLRSPIYEQYF. The full variable domain, completed using reference TRBV5-8 and TRBJ2-7, is EAGVTQSPTHLIKTRGQQATLRCSPISGHTSVYWYQQALGLGLQFLLWYDEGEERNRGNFPPRFSGRQFPNYSSELNVNALELEDSALYLCASSLRSPIYEQYFGPGTRLTVT.

J is TRBJ2-4 and V is TRBV18, with 7 bases that match TRBD1. This CDR3 has 17 residues. The trim removed 5 bases at V and 0 bases at J, leaving 10 bases unmatched. CDR1 is KGHSH and CDR2 is LQKENI in the germline V gene. This CDR3 reads CASSDTPGQLAKNIQYF. The CDR3 nucleotides read TGTGCCAGCTCAGACACCCCGGGACAGCTAGCCAAAAACATTCAGTACTTC.

The chain combines TRBV6-1 with TRBJ2-4; possible D gene TRBD2, 6 bases. The CDR3 spans 15 residues. Germline loops: CDR1 MNHNS, CDR2 SASEGT. V lost 5 bases to trimming and J lost 0 bases, with 11 bases between them. CDR3 sequence reads: CASSLARIAKNIQYF. The CDR3, as DNA: TGTGCCAGCAGTCTAGCGAGAATAGCCAAAAACATTCAGTACTTC.

This chain links TRBV27 with TRBJ2-6; D not resolved. Germline CDR1 is MNHEY and CDR2 is SMNVEV (reference sequence). V was clipped by 3 bases and J by 5 bases, with 20 bases between them. CDR3 length equals 18 residues. The CDR3 loop is CASSLKTWLQSRANVLTF. The CDR3, as DNA: TGTGCCAGCAGTTTGAAAACTTGGCTACAAAGTCGGGCCAACGTCCTGACTTTC. The variable domain in full, with the rest retrieved from reference TRBV27 and TRBJ2-6, is EAQVTQNPRYLITVTGKKLTVTCSQNMNHEYMSWYRQDPGLGLRQIYYSMNVEVTDKGDVPEGYKVSRKEKRNFPLILESPSPNQTSLYFCASSLKTWLQSRANVLTFGAGSRLTVL.

The V call is TRBV6-4, the J call TRBJ2-7, with 8 bases matching TRBD2. The germline V gene has CDR1 MRHNA and CDR2 SNTAGT. Losses at the gene ends were 4 bases for V and 4 bases for J; bases not matched to a gene: 15. The CDR3 covers 17 residues. The CDR3 is CASSGMVEAGAPYEQYF. DNA for the CDR3: TGTGCCAGCAGTGGGATGGTGGAAGCGGGAGCCCCTTACGAGCAGTACTTC.

The CDR3 nucleotides read TGTGCCAGCAGCTTAGGAGAACAGCCCTACGAGCAGTACTTC. The encoded protein is CASSLGEQPYEQYF. This chain uses TRBV5-4 with TRBJ2-7; D unresolved. V lost 2 bases to trimming and J lost 2 bases, with 11 bases between them. This CDR3 spans 14 amino acids. The germline gives CDR1 SGHNT, CDR2 YYREEE (reference sequence).